This T cell receptor (beta chain) is drawn from a study of shared clonotypes between healthy human individuals (TCRdb year 2020). For the wider study: The cohort comprised two women and a few men aged 18 to 49 years. Per donor, three plates each were used for CD4 naive and CD4 memory, two for CD8 naive, and one for CD8 memory. To estimate repertoire size and how much clonotype sharing occurs between individuals, the study deeply sequenced the blood TCR repertoires of five or six healthy adults. To increase sequencing depth and limit assay-specific biases, different laboratories used diverse techniques to prepare libraries and sequence TCR repertoires. Leukapheresis yielded between about 0.8 and 8.9 billion PBMCs per donor.

Of note for this clone: Its antigen specificity is not known. Base qualities are not provided; no much larger clone lies one nucleotide away.

Healthy HIV-negative adults with no recently reported acute infections or vaccinations were included as donors. Every donor was a Caucasian adult living in Nashville, Tennessee, USA. CD4+ T cells were enriched through magnetic negative selection, after which naive cells were positively selected on CD45RA and the remaining negative fraction served as the memory subset. After blood collection by leukapheresis, PBMCs were isolated using Ficoll-Histopaque density gradient centrifugation and then cryopreserved in the vapor phase of liquid nitrogen. Purity and quantity of every magnetically sorted T cell population were checked by analytical flow cytometry. Each sorted fraction had its genomic DNA isolated and then quantified by UV absorbance on a Nanodrop 2000c. Using the deep immunoSEQ assay, multiplex PCR amplified TCR CDR3 regions from genomic DNA. Genomic DNA extracted from each cell subset was distributed evenly over all wells of several immunoSEQ 96-well plates, and each plate served as one replicate. For sorted subsets, 150 to 200 ng genomic DNA, equal to tens of thousands of T cell genomes, was loaded into each replicate PCR. The purified libraries were quantified using a Qubit 3.0 fluorometer, sized with a Bioanalyzer 2100, and then quantified again using the KAPA Library Quantification kit. Every immunoSEQ 96-well plate was sequenced on a dedicated single-read 150-cycle Illumina NextSeq 550 flow cell. In the paper's pipeline: Because the immunoSEQ output included only junctional sequences and no quality scores, the filtering could not be the same as the filtering used for full-length reads. Sequences were annotated with PyIR, a Python wrapper for IgBLAST v1.9, using IMGT germline references to assign V/J genes and CDR3. Reads were filtered out if the reads had weak V/J assignments (E-value above 1e-6), no CDR3, stop codons, out-of-frame junctions, or ambiguous translated residues. V3J clonotypes were defined as sequences sharing an identical inferred V gene, J gene, and CDR3 amino acid sequence. Percentage overlap between repertoires was computed as shared unique clonotypes divided by the size of the smaller repertoire. Richness of each repertoire was evaluated using RTK rarefaction, the Chao1 estimator, and Recon v2.1 estimates of unobserved clonotypes. For all TCRbeta clonotypes obtained by the gDNA method from a handful of donors, generation probabilities were computed with OLGA. In its TCRdb copy, this immuneACCESS table keeps in-frame sequences only and misses some clones. Where compared with another copy, unresolved V genes explain less than half of these, and the others have no known cause. V, J and clone size reflect that table, while D and trimming were determined from the DNA. The sample table shows 980,000 or so clones, and 76% are seen once. The ten largest clones represent 1.5% of the sample.

Broader findings and caveats from the paper: Incomplete sequencing was indicated by rarefaction of sorted-subset datasets, despite the large sequencing depth. Only blood was sampled, and tissue TCR repertoires likely differ from those in blood. Based on pairwise subsampling, the degree of clonotype sharing among donors was expected to be affected by sequencing depth. Larger estimated clonotype richness was generally found for naive subsets than for memory subsets. When a handful of donors were compared, the shared fraction of clonotypes was around 4.6% for naive CD4, around 3.6% for naive CD8, more than 2% for memory CD4, and 0.35% to 0.5% for memory CD8. Because the study included only a small number of donors, the genetic and exposure-history diversity represented was limited. Compared with non-shared clonotypes, clonotypes shared by all four sorted-subset donors had higher generation probabilities.

What was sequenced was memory CD4+ T cells sorted from blood. The label giving this sample's cell subset or site can be read as: CD45RA-negative fraction. This TCR derives from a man younger than 35 in good health.

At the DNA level, the sequence is TGTGCCAGCAGCGCCGGGGCCAGGGGTCAGCCCCAGCATTTT. Its translation is CASSAGARGQPQHF. The chain employs TRBV7-2 and TRBJ1-5; a weak D assignment points to TRBD1 (6 bases agree). The CDR3, cysteine through phenylalanine, is 14 amino acids long. Just the 42-base CDR3 DNA is kept, in frame starting at base 1. V is shortened by 5 bases, J by 6 bases, and the region joining them spans 14 bases. Based on the germline V gene, the CDR1 and CDR2 sequences are SGHTA and FQGNSA.